The clone carrying this T cell receptor (beta chain) was recorded a few times. Its antigen is unidentified. The record originates from a study of T cell repertoires in cytomegalovirus infection. Study-wide context: Indications of both CMV infection and matching HLA type were provided by public TCR beta signatures.

Per germline, CDR1 SGHTA and CDR2 FQGTGA. This CDR3 comprises 14 residues. V gave up 3 bases and J gave up 4 bases, with 10 bases separating them. Study results and limitations: Within the response measured ex vivo, HLA-C-restricted CMV-specific TCR beta clonotypes were dominant.

MiXCR, run by TCRdb on the reads, gives a single entry per CDR3 protein. Of around 25,000 distinct CDR3 sequences in the sample, around 20% were seen once. V gene TRBV7-3 combines with J gene TRBJ2-1; possibly TRBD1 for D (5 bases). Material: CD8+ T cells from cultured PBMCs, obtained from culture after CMV antigen stimulation. The sequence came from a human donor in good health (CMV status not recorded). Some clones in this sample may be carry-over from other donors' samples. The CDR3 DNA sequence: TGTGCCAGCAGCTTGGACCAGGGTTACAATGAGCAGTTCTTC. It yields the protein CASSLDQGYNEQFF. The full variable domain, completed using reference TRBV7-3 and TRBJ2-1, is GAGVSQTPSNKVTEKGKYVELRCDPISGHTALYWYRQSLGQGPEFLIYFQGTGAADDSGLPNDRFFAVRPEGSVSTLKIQRTERGDSAVYLCASSLDQGYNEQFFGPGTRLTVL.